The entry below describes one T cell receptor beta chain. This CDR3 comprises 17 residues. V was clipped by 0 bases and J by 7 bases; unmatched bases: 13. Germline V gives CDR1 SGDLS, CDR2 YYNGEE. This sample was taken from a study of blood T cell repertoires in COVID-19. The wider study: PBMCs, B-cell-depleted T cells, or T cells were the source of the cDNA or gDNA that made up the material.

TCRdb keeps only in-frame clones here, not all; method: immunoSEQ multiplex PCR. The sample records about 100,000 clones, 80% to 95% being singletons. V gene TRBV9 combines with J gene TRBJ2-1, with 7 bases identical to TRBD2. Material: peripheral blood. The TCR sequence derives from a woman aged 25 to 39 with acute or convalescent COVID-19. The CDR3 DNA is TGTGCCAGCAGCGTAGCGGACTCGGGAGGCCTTTTGAATGAGCAGTTCTTC. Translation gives CASSVADSGGLLNEQFF. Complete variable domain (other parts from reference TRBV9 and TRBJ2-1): DSGVTQTPKHLITATGQRVTLRCSPRSGDLSVYWYQQSLDQGLQFLIQYYNGEERAKGNILERFSAQQFPDLHSELNLSSLELGDSALYFCASSVADSGGLLNEQFFGPGTRLTVL.